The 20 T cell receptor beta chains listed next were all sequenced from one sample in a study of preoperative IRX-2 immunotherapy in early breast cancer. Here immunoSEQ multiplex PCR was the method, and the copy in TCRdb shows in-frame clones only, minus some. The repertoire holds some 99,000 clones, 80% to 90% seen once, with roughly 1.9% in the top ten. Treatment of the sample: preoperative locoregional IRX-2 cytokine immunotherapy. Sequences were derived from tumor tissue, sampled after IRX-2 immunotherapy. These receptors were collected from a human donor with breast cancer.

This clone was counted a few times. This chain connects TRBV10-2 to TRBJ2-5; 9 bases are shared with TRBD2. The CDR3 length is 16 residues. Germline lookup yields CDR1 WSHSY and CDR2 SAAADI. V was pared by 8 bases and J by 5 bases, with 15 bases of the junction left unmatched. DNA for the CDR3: TGCGCCAGCGGGGGGAACTTAGCGGGAGAGAGGGAGACCCAGTACTTC. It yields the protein CASGGNLAGERETQYF.

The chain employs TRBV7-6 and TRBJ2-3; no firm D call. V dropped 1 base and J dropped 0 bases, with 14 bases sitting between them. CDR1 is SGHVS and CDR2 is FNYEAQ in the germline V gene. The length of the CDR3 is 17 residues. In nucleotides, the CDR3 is TGTGCCAGCAGCTTAGATCCTGCCGCATCTAGCACAGATACGCAGTATTTT. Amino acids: CASSLDPAASSTDTQYF.

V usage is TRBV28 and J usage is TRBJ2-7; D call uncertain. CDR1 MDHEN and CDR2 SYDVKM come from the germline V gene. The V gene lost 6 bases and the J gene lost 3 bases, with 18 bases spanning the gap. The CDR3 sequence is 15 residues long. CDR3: CASSRAPINVYEQYF. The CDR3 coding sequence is TGTGCCAGCAGCCGGGCCCCAATCAACGTCTACGAGCAGTACTTC.

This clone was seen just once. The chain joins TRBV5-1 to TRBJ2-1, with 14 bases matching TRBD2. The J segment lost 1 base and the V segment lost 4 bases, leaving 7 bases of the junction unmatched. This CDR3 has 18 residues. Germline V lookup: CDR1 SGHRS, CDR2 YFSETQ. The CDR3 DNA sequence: TGCGCCAGCAGCCTCCGGACTAGCGGGGGGTTTTCCTACAATGAGCAGTTCTTC. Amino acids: CASSLRTSGGFSYNEQFF.

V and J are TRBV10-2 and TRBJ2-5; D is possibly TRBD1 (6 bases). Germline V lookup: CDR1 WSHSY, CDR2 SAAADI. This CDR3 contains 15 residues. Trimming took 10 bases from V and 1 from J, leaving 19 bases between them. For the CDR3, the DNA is TGCGCCACCGTGGACAGCAGAACCTTCCAAGAGACCCAGTACTTC. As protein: CATVDSRTFQETQYF.

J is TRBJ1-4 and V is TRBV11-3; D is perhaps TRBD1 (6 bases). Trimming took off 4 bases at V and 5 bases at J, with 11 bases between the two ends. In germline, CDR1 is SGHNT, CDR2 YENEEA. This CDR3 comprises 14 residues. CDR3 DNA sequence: TGTGCCAGCAGCTCCGCAGGGGCAAATGAAAAACTGTTTTTT. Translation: CASSSAGANEKLFF.

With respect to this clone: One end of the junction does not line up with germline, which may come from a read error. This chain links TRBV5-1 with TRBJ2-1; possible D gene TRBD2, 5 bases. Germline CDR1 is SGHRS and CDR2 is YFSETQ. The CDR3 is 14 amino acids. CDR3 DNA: TGCGCCAGCAGCTTGTCGGACTCCTTCAATGAGCAGTTCTTC. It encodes CASSLSDSFNEQFF.

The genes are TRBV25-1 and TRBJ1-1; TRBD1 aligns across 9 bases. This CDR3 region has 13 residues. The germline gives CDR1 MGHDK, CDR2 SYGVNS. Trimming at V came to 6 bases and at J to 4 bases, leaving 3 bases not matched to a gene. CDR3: CASRQGATTEAFF. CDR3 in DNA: TGTGCCAGCAGACAGGGGGCGACCACTGAAGCTTTCTTT.

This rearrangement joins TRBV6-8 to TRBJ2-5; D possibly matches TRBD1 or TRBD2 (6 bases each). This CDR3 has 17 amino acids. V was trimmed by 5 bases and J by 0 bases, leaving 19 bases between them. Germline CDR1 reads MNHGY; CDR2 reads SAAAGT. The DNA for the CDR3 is TGTGCCAGCAGTGACGGGGGTTGGACAGTTTACCAAGAGACCCAGTACTTC. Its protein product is CASSDGGWTVYQETQYF.

CDR3 nucleotide sequence: TGCGCCAGCAGCCAGGGGCCTGATAATGAAAAACTGTTTTTT. Residues: CASSQGPDNEKLFF. V and J are TRBV5-1 and TRBJ1-4, with D possibly matching TRBD1 (6 bases). Germline-derived CDR1 and CDR2 are SGHRS and YFSETQ. Trimming cost V 4 bases and J 4 bases, with 11 bases left between them. The CDR3 length is 14 residues.

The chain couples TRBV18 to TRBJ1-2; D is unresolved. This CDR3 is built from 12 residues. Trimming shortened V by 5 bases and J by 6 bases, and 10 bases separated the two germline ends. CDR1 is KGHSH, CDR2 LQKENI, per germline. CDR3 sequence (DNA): TGTGCCAGCTCATCAAAGGAGGATGGCTACACCTTC. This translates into CASSSKEDGYTF.

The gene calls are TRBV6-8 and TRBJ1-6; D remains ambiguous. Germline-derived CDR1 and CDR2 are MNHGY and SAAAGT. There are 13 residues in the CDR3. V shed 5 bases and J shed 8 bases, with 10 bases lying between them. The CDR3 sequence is CASSAARDSPLHF. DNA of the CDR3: TGTGCCAGCAGTGCGGCCCGAGATTCACCCCTCCACTTT.

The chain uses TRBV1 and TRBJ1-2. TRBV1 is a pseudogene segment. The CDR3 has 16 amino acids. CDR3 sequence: CASSHVLLREGYGYTF. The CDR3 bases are TGCGCCAGCAGCCACGTCCTCTTGAGGGAGGGCTATGGCTACACCTTC.

The CDR3 region has the DNA TGCGCCAGCAGCTCAGAATCAGGCAGGGTCGTGGGGGAGACCCAGTACTTC. This encodes CASSSESGRVVGETQYF. The chain carries TRBV5-1 and TRBJ2-5; TRBD1 might be the D (5 bases). V dropped 3 bases and J dropped 5 bases, with 23 bases sitting between them. This CDR3 comprises 17 residues. Germline CDR1 is SGHRS and CDR2 is YFSETQ. Combining the CDR3 with reference TRBV5-1 and TRBJ2-5 gives the whole variable domain KAGVTQTPRYLIKTRGQQVTLSCSPISGHRSVSWYQQTPGQGLQFLFEYFSETQRNKGNFPGRFSGRQFSNSRSEMNVSTLELGDSALYLCASSSESGRVVGETQYFGPGTRLLVL.

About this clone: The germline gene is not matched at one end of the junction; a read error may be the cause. This chain's CDR3 is CASSLERGGSQYF. CDR3 in DNA: TGTGCCAGTAGCTTAGAGCGGGGGGGCTCGCAGTATTTT. This rearrangement joins TRBV7-1 to TRBJ2-3, with TRBD2 matching 10 bases. TRBV7-1 is reported as an ORF; its role is uncertain. The length of the CDR3 is 13 residues.

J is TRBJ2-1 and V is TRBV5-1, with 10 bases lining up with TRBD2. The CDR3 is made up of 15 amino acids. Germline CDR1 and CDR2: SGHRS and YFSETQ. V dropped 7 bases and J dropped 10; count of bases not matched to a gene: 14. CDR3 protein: CASSGGLAIVGEQFF. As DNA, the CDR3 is TGCGCCAGCTCGGGGGGACTAGCGATTGTAGGGGAGCAGTTCTTC.

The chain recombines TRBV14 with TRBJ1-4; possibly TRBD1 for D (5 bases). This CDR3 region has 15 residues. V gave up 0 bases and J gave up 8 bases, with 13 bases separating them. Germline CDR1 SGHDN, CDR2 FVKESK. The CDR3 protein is CASSQDIWGGEKLFF. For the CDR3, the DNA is TGTGCCAGCAGCCAAGATATCTGGGGGGGAGAAAAACTGTTTTTT.

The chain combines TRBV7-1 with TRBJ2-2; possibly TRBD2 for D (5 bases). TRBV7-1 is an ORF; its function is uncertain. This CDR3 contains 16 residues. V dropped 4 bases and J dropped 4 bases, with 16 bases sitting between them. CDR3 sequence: CASSLVGNLGTGELFF. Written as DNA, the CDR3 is TGTGCCAGCAGCTTAGTCGGGAACTTGGGCACCGGGGAGCTGTTTTTT.

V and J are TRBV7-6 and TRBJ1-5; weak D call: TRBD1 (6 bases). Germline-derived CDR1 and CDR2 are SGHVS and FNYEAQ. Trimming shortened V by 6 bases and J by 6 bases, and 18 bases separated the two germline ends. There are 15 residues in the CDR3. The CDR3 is CASRQRTVYPQPQHF. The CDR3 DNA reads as TGTGCCAGCAGGCAACGGACAGTATATCCTCAGCCCCAGCATTTT.

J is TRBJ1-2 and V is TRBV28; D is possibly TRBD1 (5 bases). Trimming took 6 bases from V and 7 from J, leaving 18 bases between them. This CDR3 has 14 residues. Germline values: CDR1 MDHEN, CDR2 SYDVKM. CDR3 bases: TGTGCCAGCAGGCCCCCAGGTTGGGGCAGTGGCTACACCTTC. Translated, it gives CASRPPGWGSGYTF.